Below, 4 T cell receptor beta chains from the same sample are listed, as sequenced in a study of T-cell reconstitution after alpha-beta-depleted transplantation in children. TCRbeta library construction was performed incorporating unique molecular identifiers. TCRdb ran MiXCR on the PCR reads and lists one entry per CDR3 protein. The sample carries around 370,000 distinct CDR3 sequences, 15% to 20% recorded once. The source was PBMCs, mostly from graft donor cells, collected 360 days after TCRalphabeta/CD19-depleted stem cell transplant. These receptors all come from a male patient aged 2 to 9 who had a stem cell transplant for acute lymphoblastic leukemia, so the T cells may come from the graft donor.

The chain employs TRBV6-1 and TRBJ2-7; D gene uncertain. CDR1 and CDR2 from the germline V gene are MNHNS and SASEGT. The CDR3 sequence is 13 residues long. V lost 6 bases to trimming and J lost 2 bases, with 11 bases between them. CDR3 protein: CASSPTFTYEQYF. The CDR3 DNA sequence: TGTGCCAGCAGCCCCACCTTTACCTACGAGCAGTACTTC.

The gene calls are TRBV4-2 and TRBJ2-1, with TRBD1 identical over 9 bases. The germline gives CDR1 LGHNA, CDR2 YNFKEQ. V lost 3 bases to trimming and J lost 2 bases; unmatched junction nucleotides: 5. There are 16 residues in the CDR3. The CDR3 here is CASSHLGQGPYNEQFF. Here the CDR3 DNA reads TGTGCCAGCAGCCACCTTGGACAGGGGCCCTACAATGAGCAGTTCTTC.

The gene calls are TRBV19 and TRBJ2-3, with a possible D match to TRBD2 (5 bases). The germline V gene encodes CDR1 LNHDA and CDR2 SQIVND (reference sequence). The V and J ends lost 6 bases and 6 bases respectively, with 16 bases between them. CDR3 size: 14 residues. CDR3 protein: CASRLAASVDTQYF. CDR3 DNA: TGTGCCAGTAGGCTAGCAGCGTCCGTTGATACGCAGTATTTT.

The CDR3 protein is CASSELGGSYNEQFF. CDR3 nucleotides: TGTGCCAGCAGTGAATTGGGGGGCTCCTACAATGAGCAGTTCTTC. The chain joins TRBV25-1 to TRBJ2-1; D might be TRBD2 (6 bases). Trimming shortened V by 1 base and J by 0 bases, and 7 bases separated the two germline ends. Germline CDR1 is MGHDK and CDR2 is SYGVNS. CDR3 size: 15 residues. Full variable domain (missing parts from reference TRBV25-1 and TRBJ2-1): EADIYQTPRYLVIGTGKKITLECSQTMGHDKMYWYQQDPGMELHLIHYSYGVNSTEKGDLSSESTVSRIRTEHFPLTLESARPSHTSQYLCASSELGGSYNEQFFGPGTRLTVL.